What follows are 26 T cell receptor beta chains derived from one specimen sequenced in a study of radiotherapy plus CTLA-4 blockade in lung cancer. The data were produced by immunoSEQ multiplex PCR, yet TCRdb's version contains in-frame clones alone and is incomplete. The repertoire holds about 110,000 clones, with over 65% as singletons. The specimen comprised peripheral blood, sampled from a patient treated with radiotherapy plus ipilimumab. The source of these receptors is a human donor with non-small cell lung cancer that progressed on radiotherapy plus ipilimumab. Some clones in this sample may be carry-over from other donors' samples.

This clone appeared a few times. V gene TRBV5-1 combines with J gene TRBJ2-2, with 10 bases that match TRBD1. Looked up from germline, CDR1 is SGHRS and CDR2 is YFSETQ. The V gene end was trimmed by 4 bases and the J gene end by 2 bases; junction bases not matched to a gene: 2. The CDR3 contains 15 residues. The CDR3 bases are TGCGCCAGCAGCCGGACAGGGGGTAACACCGGGGAGCTGTTTTTT. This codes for CASSRTGGNTGELFF.

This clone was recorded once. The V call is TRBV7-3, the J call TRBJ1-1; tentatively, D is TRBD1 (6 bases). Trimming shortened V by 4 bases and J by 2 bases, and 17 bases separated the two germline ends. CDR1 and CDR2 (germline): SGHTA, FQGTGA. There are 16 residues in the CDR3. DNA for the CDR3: TGTGCCAGCAGCTCCTACAGGGTTGAGTTAAACACTGAAGCTTTCTTT. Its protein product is CASSSYRVELNTEAFF.

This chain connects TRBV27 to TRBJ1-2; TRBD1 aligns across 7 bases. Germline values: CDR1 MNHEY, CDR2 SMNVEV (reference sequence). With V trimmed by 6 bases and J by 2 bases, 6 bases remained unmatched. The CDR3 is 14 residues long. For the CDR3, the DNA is TGTGCCAGCAGGCTTCTACAGGGGAACTATGGCTACACCTTC. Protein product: CASRLLQGNYGYTF.

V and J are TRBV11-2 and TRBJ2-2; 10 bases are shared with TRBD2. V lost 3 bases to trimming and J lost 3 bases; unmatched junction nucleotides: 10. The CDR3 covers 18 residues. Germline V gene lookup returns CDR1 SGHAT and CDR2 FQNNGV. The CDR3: CASSLVLAGQMYTGELFF. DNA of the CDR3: TGTGCCAGCAGCTTGGTACTAGCGGGACAGATGTACACCGGGGAGCTGTTTTTT.

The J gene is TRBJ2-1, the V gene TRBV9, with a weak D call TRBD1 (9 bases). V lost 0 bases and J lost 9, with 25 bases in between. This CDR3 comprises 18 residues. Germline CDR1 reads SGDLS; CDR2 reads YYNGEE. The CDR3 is CASSVDGGAPGQGGEQFF. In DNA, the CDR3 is TGTGCCAGCAGCGTAGACGGGGGGGCTCCGGGACAGGGTGGTGAGCAGTTCTTC.

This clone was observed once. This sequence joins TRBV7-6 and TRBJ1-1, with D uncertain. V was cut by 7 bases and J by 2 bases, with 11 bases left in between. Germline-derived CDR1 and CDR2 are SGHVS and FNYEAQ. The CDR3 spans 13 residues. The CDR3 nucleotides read TGTGCCAGCACCCTGGAGACCAACACTGAAGCTTTCTTT. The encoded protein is CASTLETNTEAFF. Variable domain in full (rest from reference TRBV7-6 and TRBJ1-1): GAGVSQSPRYKVTKRGQDVALRCDPISGHVSLYWYRQALGQGPEFLTYFNYEAQQDKSGLPNDRFSAERPEGSISTLTIQRTEQRDSAMYRCASTLETNTEAFFGQGTRLTVV.

The CDR3: CASSPERAGELFF. Written as DNA, the CDR3 is TGTGCCAGCTCACCAGAGCGGGCCGGGGAGCTGTTTTTT. The rearrangement uses TRBV18 and TRBJ2-2; weak D call: TRBD2 (6 bases). Trimming stripped 2 bases from V and 6 bases from J, with 7 bases between. CDR3 length: 13 amino acids. The V gene's germline CDR1 is KGHSH and CDR2 LQKENI.

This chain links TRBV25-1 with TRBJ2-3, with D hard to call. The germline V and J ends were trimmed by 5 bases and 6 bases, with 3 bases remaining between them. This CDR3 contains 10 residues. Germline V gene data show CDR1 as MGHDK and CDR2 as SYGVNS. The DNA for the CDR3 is TGTGCCAGCAGTTGGGATACGCAGTATTTT. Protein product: CASSWDTQYF. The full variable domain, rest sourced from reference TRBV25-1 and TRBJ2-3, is EADIYQTPRYLVIGTGKKITLECSQTMGHDKMYWYQQDPGMELHLIHYSYGVNSTEKGDLSSESTVSRIRTEHFPLTLESARPSHTSQYLCASSWDTQYFGPGTRLTVL.

The CDR3 here is CASSTRSGGELFF. The DNA for the CDR3 is TGTGCCAGCAGCACCCGTTCAGGCGGGGAGCTGTTTTTT. The genes are TRBV13 and TRBJ2-2; D gene ambiguous. Trimming stripped 5 bases from V and 7 bases from J, with 11 bases between. The CDR3 is 13 residues long. CDR1 PRHDT and CDR2 FYEKMQ come from the germline V gene (reference sequence).

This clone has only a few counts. The CDR3 sequence is CASSLGTGNGYTF. CDR3 coding DNA: TGTGCCAGCAGCTTAGGGACAGGGAACGGCTACACCTTC. This rearrangement joins TRBV5-4 to TRBJ1-2, with 9 bases fitting TRBD1. Looked up from germline, CDR1 is SGHNT and CDR2 is YYREEE (reference sequence). J was trimmed by 8 bases and V by 2 bases; bases with no gene match: 4. The CDR3 is made up of 13 amino acids.

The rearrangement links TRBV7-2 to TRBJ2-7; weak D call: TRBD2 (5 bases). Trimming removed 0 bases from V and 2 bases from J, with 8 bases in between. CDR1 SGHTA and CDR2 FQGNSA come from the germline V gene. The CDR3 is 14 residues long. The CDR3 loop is CASSLAEATYEQYF. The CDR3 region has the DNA TGTGCCAGCAGCTTAGCGGAGGCAACCTACGAGCAGTACTTC.

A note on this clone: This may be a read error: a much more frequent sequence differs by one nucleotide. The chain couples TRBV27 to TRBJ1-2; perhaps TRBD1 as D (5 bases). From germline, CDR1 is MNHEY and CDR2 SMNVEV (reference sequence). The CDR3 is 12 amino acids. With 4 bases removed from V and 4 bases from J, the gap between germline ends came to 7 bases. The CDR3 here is CASSSGPYGYTF. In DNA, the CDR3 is TGTGCCAGCAGTTCGGGGCCCTATGGCTACACCTTC.

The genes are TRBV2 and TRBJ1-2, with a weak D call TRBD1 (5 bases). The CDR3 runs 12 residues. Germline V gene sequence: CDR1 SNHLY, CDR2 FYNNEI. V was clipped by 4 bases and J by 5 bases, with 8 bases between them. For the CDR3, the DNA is TGTGCCAGCAGTGCTGAGGGGTATGGCTACACCTTC. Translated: CASSAEGYGYTF.

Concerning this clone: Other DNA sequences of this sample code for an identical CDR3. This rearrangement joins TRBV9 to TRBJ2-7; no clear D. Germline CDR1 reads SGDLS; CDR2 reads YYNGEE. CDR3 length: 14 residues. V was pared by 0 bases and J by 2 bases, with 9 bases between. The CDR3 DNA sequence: TGTGCCAGCAGCGTAGGGGTAGGTCCCTACGAGCAGTACTTC. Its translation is CASSVGVGPYEQYF.

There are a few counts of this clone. The CDR3 region is CASSPRDRTDGYTF. The CDR3 bases are TGTGCCAGCTCACCCCGGGACAGGACGGATGGCTACACCTTC. The genes are TRBV18 and TRBJ1-2, with 8 bases identical to TRBD1. J was trimmed by 6 bases and V by 3 bases; bases with no gene match: 6. Germline CDR1 and CDR2: KGHSH and LQKENI. The CDR3 runs to 14 residues.

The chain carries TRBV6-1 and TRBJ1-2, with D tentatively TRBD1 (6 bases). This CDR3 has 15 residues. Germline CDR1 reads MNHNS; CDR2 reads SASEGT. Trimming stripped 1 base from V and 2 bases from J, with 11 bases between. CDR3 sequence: CASSEVYTGNYGYTF. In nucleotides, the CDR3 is TGTGCCAGCAGTGAAGTCTATACAGGGAACTATGGCTACACCTTC.

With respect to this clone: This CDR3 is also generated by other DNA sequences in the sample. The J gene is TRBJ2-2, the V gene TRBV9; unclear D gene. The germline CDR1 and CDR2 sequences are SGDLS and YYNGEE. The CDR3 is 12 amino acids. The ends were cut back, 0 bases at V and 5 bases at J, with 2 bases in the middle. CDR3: CASSVDTGELFF. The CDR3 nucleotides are TGTGCCAGCAGCGTAGATACCGGGGAGCTGTTTTTT.

The CDR3 DNA reads TGTGCCATCAGACAGGGGGCTACCTATGGCTACACCTTC. It encodes CAIRQGATYGYTF. The rearrangement links TRBV10-3 to TRBJ1-2, with 9 bases matching TRBD1. The junction had 3 bases not matched to a gene; V was cut back by 6 bases and J by 4 bases. The CDR3 spans 13 residues. CDR1 ENHRY and CDR2 SYGVKD come from the germline V gene.

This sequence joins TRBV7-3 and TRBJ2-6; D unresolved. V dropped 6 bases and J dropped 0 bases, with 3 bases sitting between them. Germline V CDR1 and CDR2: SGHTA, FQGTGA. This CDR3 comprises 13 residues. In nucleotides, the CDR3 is TGTGCCAGCAGGGGCTCTGGGGCCAACGTCCTGACTTTC. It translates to CASRGSGANVLTF.

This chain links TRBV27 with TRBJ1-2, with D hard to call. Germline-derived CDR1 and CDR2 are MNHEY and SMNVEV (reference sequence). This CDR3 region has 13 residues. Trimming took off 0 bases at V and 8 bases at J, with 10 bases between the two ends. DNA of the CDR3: TGTGCCAGCAGTTTATCTTCCCGTCTGGGCTACACCTTC. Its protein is CASSLSSRLGYTF.

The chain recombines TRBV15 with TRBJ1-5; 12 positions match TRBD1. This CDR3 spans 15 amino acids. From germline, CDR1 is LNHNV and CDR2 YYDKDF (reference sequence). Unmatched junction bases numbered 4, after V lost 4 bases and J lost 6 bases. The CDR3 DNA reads TGTGCCACCAGCATAGGGGACAGGGGGCTTCAGCCCCAGCATTTT. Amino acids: CATSIGDRGLQPQHF.

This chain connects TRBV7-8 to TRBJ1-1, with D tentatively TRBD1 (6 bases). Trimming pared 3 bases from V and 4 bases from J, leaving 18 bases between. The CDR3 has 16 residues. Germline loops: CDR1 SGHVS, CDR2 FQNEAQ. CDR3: CASSFSGRGGGTEAFF. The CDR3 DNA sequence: TGTGCCAGCAGCTTTAGTGGGAGGGGAGGGGGCACTGAAGCTTTCTTT.

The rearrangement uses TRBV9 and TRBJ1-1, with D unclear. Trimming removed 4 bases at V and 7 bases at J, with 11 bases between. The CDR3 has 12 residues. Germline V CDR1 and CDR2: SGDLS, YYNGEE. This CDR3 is CASSSVWSEAFF. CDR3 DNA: TGTGCCAGCAGCTCCGTGTGGAGTGAAGCTTTCTTT.

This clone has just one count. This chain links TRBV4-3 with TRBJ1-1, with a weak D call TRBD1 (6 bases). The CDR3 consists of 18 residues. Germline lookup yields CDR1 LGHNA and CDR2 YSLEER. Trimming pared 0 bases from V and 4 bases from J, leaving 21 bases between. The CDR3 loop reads CASSQELYREGMGTEAFF. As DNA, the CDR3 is TGCGCCAGCAGCCAAGAACTTTACAGGGAGGGGATGGGCACTGAAGCTTTCTTT.

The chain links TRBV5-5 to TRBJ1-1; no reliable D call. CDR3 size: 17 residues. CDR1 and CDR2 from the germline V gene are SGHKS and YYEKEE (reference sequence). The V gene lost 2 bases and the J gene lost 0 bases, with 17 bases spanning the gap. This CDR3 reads CASSFPAGTNMNTEAFF. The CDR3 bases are TGTGCCAGCAGCTTTCCGGCAGGCACAAACATGAACACTGAAGCTTTCTTT.

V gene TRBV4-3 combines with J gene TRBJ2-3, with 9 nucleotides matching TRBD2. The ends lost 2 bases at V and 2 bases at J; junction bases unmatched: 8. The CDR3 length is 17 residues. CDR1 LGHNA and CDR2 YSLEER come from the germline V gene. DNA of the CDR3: TGCGCCAGCAGCCAATTCTCTAGCGGGGACACCACAGATACGCAGTATTTT. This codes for CASSQFSSGDTTDTQYF.